Presented here are 13 T cell receptor beta chains from one specimen sequenced in a study of PD-L1 blockade in urothelial cancer. The sample's time point: peripheral blood 6 weeks after treatment start. Method: immunoSEQ multiplex PCR; TCRdb's copy keeps in-frame clones and lacks some. The table includes 46,000 or so clones, around 88% detected once. The sequencing here drew on PBMCs, taken around atezolizumab (anti-PD-L1) treatment. The source is a man aged 60 to 69 with urothelial cancer.

The chain combines TRBV15 with TRBJ1-1, with D perhaps matching TRBD1 (6 bases). Deletions cut 0 bases from V and 5 bases from J, with 13 bases between. CDR1 and CDR2 from the germline V gene are LNHNV and YYDKDF (reference sequence). The CDR3 has 15 residues. In nucleotides, the CDR3 is TGTGCCACCAGCAGAGATCTTGGCAGGGGAACTGAAGCTTTCTTT. It is translated as CATSRDLGRGTEAFF. Looking up the rest from reference TRBV15 and TRBJ1-1 gives the full variable domain: DAMVIQNPRYQVTQFGKPVTLSCSQTLNHNVMYWYQQKSSQAPKLLFHYYDKDFNNEADTPDNFQSRRPNTSFCFLDIRSPGLGDTAMYLCATSRDLGRGTEAFFGQGTRLTVV.

The rearrangement joins TRBV9 to TRBJ1-4; D may be TRBD1 (5 bases). This CDR3 has 15 amino acids. V lost 0 bases to trimming and J lost 0 bases, with 6 bases between them. Germline V gives CDR1 SGDLS, CDR2 YYNGEE. CDR3 sequence reads: CASSVEGSTNEKLFF. DNA for the CDR3: TGTGCCAGCAGCGTAGAGGGGTCAACTAATGAAAAACTGTTTTTT.

The CDR3 loop is CASVKGQGTYEQYF. The CDR3 DNA reads as TGTGCCAGCGTCAAGGGACAGGGCACCTACGAGCAGTACTTC. The chain links TRBV11-2 to TRBJ2-7; 9 nucleotides match TRBD1. V lost 8 bases and J lost 2; bases outside the gene matches: 7. CDR1 and CDR2 (germline): SGHAT, FQNNGV. This CDR3 is built from 14 residues.

This clone was detected only a few times. V is TRBV27 and J is TRBJ1-1; D gene uncertain. Trimming took off 3 bases at V and 4 bases at J, with 9 bases between the two ends. This CDR3 contains 13 residues. CDR1 is MNHEY and CDR2 is SMNVEV in the germline V gene (reference sequence). CDR3 nucleotide sequence: TGTGCCAGCAGTTTGAGGCCCACCACTGAAGCTTTCTTT. Translation gives CASSLRPTTEAFF.

This chain connects TRBV4-1 to TRBJ1-6, with 7 bases that match TRBD1. The CDR3 has 15 residues. Trimming cost V 1 base and J 6 bases; bases outside gene matches: 3. The germline V gene has CDR1 MGHRA and CDR2 YSYEKL. DNA of the CDR3: TGCGCCAGCAGCCAAGTGAACAGGGGTAATTCACCCCTCCACTTT. Amino acids: CASSQVNRGNSPLHF.

The V and J genes are TRBV10-1 and TRBJ2-6; 7 nucleotides match TRBD1. Germline V gene data show CDR1 as WNHNN and CDR2 as SYGVQD (reference sequence). J lost 0 bases, V lost 8 bases, and 19 bases had no gene match. There are 20 residues in the CDR3. The CDR3 coding sequence is TGCGCCAGCTCTAGACCGACCGGGACAGAAGGAAGCTCTGGGGCCAACGTCCTGACTTTC. Translating it yields CASSRPTGTEGSSGANVLTF.

J is TRBJ1-5 and V is TRBV4-1, with D possibly matching TRBD1 (6 bases). The CDR3 contains 14 residues. Trimming removed 3 bases from V and 3 bases from J, with 9 bases in between. Looked up from germline, CDR1 is MGHRA and CDR2 is YSYEKL. In DNA form, the CDR3 reads TGCGCCAGCAGCCAGACAGGCGACAATCAGCCCCAGCATTTT. Amino acid sequence: CASSQTGDNQPQHF.

This chain links TRBV15 with TRBJ1-2; possible D gene TRBD1, 6 bases. CDR3 length equals 17 residues. V was pared by 0 bases and J by 6 bases, with 20 bases between. The germline CDR1 and CDR2 sequences are LNHNV and YYDKDF (reference sequence). The CDR3 reads CATSREGWGQDPNGYTF. CDR3 sequence (DNA): TGTGCCACCAGCAGAGAAGGTTGGGGGCAGGACCCGAATGGCTACACCTTC.

This clone appeared a single time. CDR3 region: CASSIDTGGPSTDTQYF. In DNA form, the CDR3 reads TGTGCCAGTAGTATAGATACCGGGGGTCCTAGCACAGATACGCAGTATTTT. The chain combines TRBV19 with TRBJ2-3; D is possibly TRBD2 (6 bases). The germline V gene encodes CDR1 LNHDA and CDR2 SQIVND (reference sequence). The CDR3 is made up of 17 amino acids. The germline V and J ends were trimmed by 0 bases and 0 bases, with 13 bases remaining between them.

The chain combines TRBV5-6 with TRBJ2-3; D call uncertain. Germline V gives CDR1 SGHDT, CDR2 YYEEEE. The V end lost 4 bases, the J end lost 0 bases, and 9 bases lay between the germline ends. The CDR3 has 14 amino acids. In nucleotides, the CDR3 is TGTGCCAGCAGCCCCCCCCCTAGCACAGATACGCAGTATTTT. Translation gives CASSPPPSTDTQYF.

V usage is TRBV4-1 and J usage is TRBJ2-2; D possibly corresponds to TRBD2 (5 bases). This CDR3 has 14 residues. Per germline, CDR1 MGHRA and CDR2 YSYEKL. Trimming left V 0 bases short and J 9 bases short, with 11 bases between. The chain's CDR3 is CASSQDRGSRELFF. The CDR3, as DNA: TGCGCCAGCAGCCAAGACCGGGGTAGTCGGGAGCTGTTTTTT.

Only one count was recorded for this clone. The V and J genes are TRBV6-1 and TRBJ2-5; possible D gene TRBD1, 5 bases. TRBJ2-7 explains the end of the DNA better; the J call may be wrong. In germline, CDR1 is MNHNS, CDR2 SASEGT. This CDR3 spans 13 amino acids. The CDR3 nucleotides are TGTGCCAGCAGTGGATGGGGCAGCTACGAGCAGTACTTC. It is translated as CASSGWGSYEQYF.

J is TRBJ2-7 and V is TRBV9; 9 nucleotides match TRBD2. CDR1 is SGDLS, CDR2 YYNGEE, per germline. J was trimmed by 2 bases and V by 0 bases; bases with no gene match: 6. The CDR3 totals 16 residues. In DNA form, the CDR3 reads TGTGCCAGCAGCGTAGGCCAGCGGGGGGCCACCTACGAGCAGTACTTC. Its translation is CASSVGQRGATYEQYF.